The 22 T cell receptor beta chains reported below all come from one sample, sequenced in a study of cytomegalovirus exposure and HLA in healthy donors. With 60 Vbeta and 13 Jbeta primers, the PCR was carried out. TCRdb keeps only in-frame clones here, not all; method: immunoSEQ multiplex PCR. Of some 130,000 clones in the sample, 80% were seen once. What was sequenced was PBMCs. The origin of the receptors is a man aged 25 to 45 in good health and CMV-seronegative.

The chain is built from TRBV6-1 and TRBJ1-1; D not resolved. V lost 7 bases, J lost 4 bases, and 13 bases lay in between. Germline CDR1 reads MNHNS; CDR2 reads SASEGT. The CDR3 totals 13 residues. CDR3 DNA sequence: TGTGCCAGCATTATGACAACGCTCACTGAAGCTTTCTTT. As protein: CASIMTTLTEAFF.

This chain links TRBV18 with TRBJ2-3; 7 bases are a match to TRBD2. V was pared by 4 bases and J by 2 bases, with 6 bases of the junction left unmatched. The CDR3 is 15 amino acids. Germline V CDR1 and CDR2: KGHSH, LQKENI. The CDR3 sequence: CASSLGLDPTDTQYF. The CDR3 DNA follows: TGTGCCAGCTCACTTGGACTAGATCCCACAGATACGCAGTATTTT.

The chain uses TRBV5-6 and TRBJ2-3, with TRBD2 matching 9 bases. Germline V lookup: CDR1 SGHDT, CDR2 YYEEEE. V lost 5 bases to trimming and J lost 4 bases; unmatched junction nucleotides: 14. There are 17 residues in the CDR3. DNA for the CDR3: TGTGCCAGCAGACCGTCCTTAGCGGGAGATGGAGCAGATACGCAGTATTTT. As protein: CASRPSLAGDGADTQYF.

The rearrangement uses TRBV4-1 and TRBJ2-1; D ambiguous. The germline V gene encodes CDR1 MGHRA and CDR2 YSYEKL. V was trimmed by 2 bases and J by 7 bases, leaving 6 bases between them. The CDR3 spans 12 residues. The CDR3 coding sequence is TGCGCCAGCAGCCAACGTAGTAATGAGCAGTTCTTC. It encodes CASSQRSNEQFF.

V is TRBV6-4 and J is TRBJ2-1; perhaps TRBD1 as D (6 bases). V lost 6 bases to trimming and J lost 5 bases, with 14 bases between them. The CDR3 is made up of 14 amino acids. Germline V lookup: CDR1 MRHNA, CDR2 SNTAGT. The CDR3 spells CASSESRDNNEQFF. In nucleotides, the CDR3 is TGTGCCAGCAGCGAATCCAGGGACAACAATGAGCAGTTCTTC.

This chain connects TRBV30 to TRBJ1-6, with TRBD1 identical over 7 bases. V shed 0 bases and J 4 bases; nucleotides not matched to a gene: 9. Germline loops: CDR1 GTSNPN, CDR2 SVGIG (reference sequence). There are 17 residues in the CDR3. The CDR3 region is CAWSVRGQVIYNSPLHF. In nucleotides, the CDR3 is TGTGCCTGGAGTGTACGAGGACAGGTTATTTATAATTCACCCCTCCACTTT.

A single count supports this clone. CDR3 sequence: CASSFLTTGANTGELFF. Here the CDR3 DNA reads TGTGCCAGCAGCTTTCTAACGACAGGGGCGAACACCGGGGAGCTGTTTTTT. The chain combines TRBV13 with TRBJ2-2; 8 bases line up with TRBD1. Germline values: CDR1 PRHDT, CDR2 FYEKMQ (reference sequence). The CDR3 has 17 residues. The V and J ends lost 3 bases and 0 bases, in that order; junction bases with no gene match: 6.

This clone appeared a few times. The chain uses TRBV6-1 and TRBJ2-7; no definite D call. V dropped 0 bases and J dropped 4 bases, with 7 bases sitting between them. The CDR3 contains 13 residues. Germline CDR1 MNHNS, CDR2 SASEGT. The CDR3 is CASSEALRYEQYF. CDR3 coding DNA: TGTGCCAGCAGTGAAGCGCTCAGGTACGAGCAGTACTTC.

The chain employs TRBV27 and TRBJ1-2; D uncertain. The CDR3 consists of 12 residues. The V end lost 8 bases, the J end lost 0 bases, and 7 bases lay between the germline ends. Germline CDR1 MNHEY, CDR2 SMNVEV (reference sequence). The CDR3 sequence: CASARANYGYTF. CDR3 coding DNA: TGTGCCAGCGCTCGCGCTAACTATGGCTACACCTTC.

V gene TRBV9 combines with J gene TRBJ2-1, with D tentatively TRBD2 (5 bases). The CDR3 is 15 residues long. Germline CDR1 is SGDLS and CDR2 is YYNGEE. Trimming stripped 4 bases from V and 3 bases from J, with 14 bases between. CDR3 nucleotides: TGTGCCAGCAGCCCCCAAGGGAGCGGCTACAATGAGCAGTTCTTC. It translates to CASSPQGSGYNEQFF. Drawing the rest from reference TRBV9 and TRBJ2-1, the complete variable domain is DSGVTQTPKHLITATGQRVTLRCSPRSGDLSVYWYQQSLDQGLQFLIQYYNGEERAKGNILERFSAQQFPDLHSELNLSSLELGDSALYFCASSPQGSGYNEQFFGPGTRLTVL.

The chain has TRBV7-6 and TRBJ1-2; D possibly corresponds to TRBD1 (5 bases). The V end lost 5 bases, the J end lost 8 bases, and 24 bases lay between the germline ends. Germline V CDR1 and CDR2: SGHVS, FNYEAQ. The CDR3 contains 16 residues. CDR3 DNA sequence: TGTGCCAGCAGCCCCCAAGGGGCTGGGACCACTAGCGGCTACACCTTC. Protein sequence: CASSPQGAGTTSGYTF. The full variable domain, with the rest looked up from reference TRBV7-6 and TRBJ1-2, is GAGVSQSPRYKVTKRGQDVALRCDPISGHVSLYWYRQALGQGPEFLTYFNYEAQQDKSGLPNDRFSAERPEGSISTLTIQRTEQRDSAMYRCASSPQGAGTTSGYTFGSGTRLTVV.

Comment on this clone: This sample includes further DNA sequences coding for the same CDR3. The V gene is TRBV6-5, the J gene TRBJ2-1; 9 bases agree with TRBD2. V dropped 6 bases and J dropped 7; count of bases not matched to a gene: 10. The CDR3 sequence is 15 residues long. Looked up from germline, CDR1 is MNHEY and CDR2 is SVGAGI. CDR3 in DNA: TGTGCCAGCAGACTTACGGGACTAGCAACTAATGAGCAGTTCTTC. Translated: CASRLTGLATNEQFF.

The chain couples TRBV6-5 to TRBJ2-3; 11 nucleotides line up with TRBD2. Trimming at V came to 4 bases and at J to 2 bases, leaving 2 bases not matched to a gene. The germline CDR1 and CDR2 sequences are MNHEY and SVGAGI. The CDR3 covers 15 residues. CDR3 sequence reads: CASSWTSGFTDTQYF. CDR3 DNA: TGTGCCAGCAGTTGGACTAGCGGGTTCACAGATACGCAGTATTTT.

The V and J genes are TRBV6-5 and TRBJ1-1; perhaps TRBD1 as D (5 bases). Trimming shortened V by 5 bases and J by 0 bases, and 10 bases separated the two germline ends. Germline V gene lookup returns CDR1 MNHEY and CDR2 SVGAGI. The CDR3 covers 14 residues. The CDR3: CASSEGLLNTEAFF. In DNA form, the CDR3 reads TGTGCCAGCAGTGAGGGACTCTTGAACACTGAAGCTTTCTTT.

J is TRBJ1-3 and V is TRBV6-5; D is unresolved. Germline values: CDR1 MNHEY, CDR2 SVGAGI. The V end was cut by 7 bases, the J end by 0 bases, with 4 bases between. This CDR3 spans 12 amino acids. The CDR3 nucleotides read TGTGCCAGCATCTCCTCTGGAAACACCATATATTTT. Protein: CASISSGNTIYF.

J is TRBJ2-1 and V is TRBV29-1, with a weak D call TRBD2 (5 bases). CDR1 is SQVTM, CDR2 ANQGSEA, per germline. There are 10 residues in the CDR3. The V and J ends lost 5 bases and 8 bases respectively, with 7 bases between them. The CDR3 DNA follows: TGCAGCGTTACTAGAGATGAGCAGTTCTTC. Its translation: CSVTRDEQFF.

The V and J genes are TRBV28 and TRBJ2-5; D unclear. This CDR3 has 13 amino acids. Trimming shortened V by 11 bases and J by 1 base, and 14 bases separated the two germline ends. Germline V gives CDR1 MDHEN, CDR2 SYDVKM. The CDR3 DNA reads TGTGCCTCCCTGAGGCGAATCCAAGAGACCCAGTACTTC. Its protein product is CASLRRIQETQYF. Looking up the rest from reference TRBV28 and TRBJ2-5 gives the full variable domain: DVKVTQSSRYLVKRTGEKVFLECVQDMDHENMFWYRQDPGLGLRLIYFSYDVKMKEKGDIPEGYSVSREKKERFSLILESASTNQTSMYLCASLRRIQETQYFGPGTRLLVL.

V gene TRBV6-5 combines with J gene TRBJ2-5; D may be TRBD2 (6 bases). Between the trimmed V and J ends, which lost 6 bases and 4 bases, there was a span of 12 bases. This CDR3 is built from 13 residues. The germline V gene encodes CDR1 MNHEY and CDR2 SVGAGI. CDR3 loop: CASRAGGIETQYF. CDR3 bases: TGTGCCAGCAGGGCCGGCGGGATAGAGACCCAGTACTTC.

This clone was picked up one time. The rearrangement joins TRBV28 to TRBJ2-7, with 9 bases aligning to TRBD1. The V gene end was trimmed by 4 bases and the J gene end by 2 bases; junction bases not matched to a gene: 9. The V gene's germline CDR1 is MDHEN and CDR2 SYDVKM. CDR3 length: 16 residues. This CDR3 reads CASSSFGTGMTYEQYF. In DNA, the CDR3 is TGTGCCAGCAGTTCTTTTGGGACAGGGATGACCTACGAGCAGTACTTC.

V is TRBV2 and J is TRBJ1-3; TRBD1 aligns across 8 bases. The V and J ends lost 4 bases and 6 bases, in that order; junction bases with no gene match: 2. Germline values: CDR1 SNHLY, CDR2 FYNNEI. The length of the CDR3 is 13 residues. The CDR3 DNA follows: TGTGCCAGCAGTGGACAGGGGCAAAACACCATATATTTT. It translates to CASSGQGQNTIYF. Drawing the rest from reference TRBV2 and TRBJ1-3, the complete variable domain is EPEVTQTPSHQVTQMGQEVILRCVPISNHLYFYWYRQILGQKVEFLVSFYNNEISEKSEIFDDQFSVERPDGSNFTLKIRSTKLEDSAMYFCASSGQGQNTIYFGEGSWLTVV.

The V and J genes are TRBV6-5 and TRBJ1-2; D is unresolved. Deletions cut 1 base from V and 3 bases from J, with 12 bases between. The germline gives CDR1 MNHEY, CDR2 SVGAGI. The CDR3 has 15 residues. CDR3 DNA: TGTGCCAGCAGTTACTATCAGGAAACCTACTATGGCTACACCTTC. Protein product: CASSYYQETYYGYTF.

V is TRBV18 and J is TRBJ1-5; 8 bases fit TRBD1. Trimming cost V 3 bases and J 3 bases; bases outside gene matches: 4. The germline V gene has CDR1 KGHSH and CDR2 LQKENI. This CDR3 is 15 amino acids long. CDR3 nucleotides: TGTGCCAGCTCACCCCAGGGGGCCACCAATCAGCCCCAGCATTTT. It is translated as CASSPQGATNQPQHF.